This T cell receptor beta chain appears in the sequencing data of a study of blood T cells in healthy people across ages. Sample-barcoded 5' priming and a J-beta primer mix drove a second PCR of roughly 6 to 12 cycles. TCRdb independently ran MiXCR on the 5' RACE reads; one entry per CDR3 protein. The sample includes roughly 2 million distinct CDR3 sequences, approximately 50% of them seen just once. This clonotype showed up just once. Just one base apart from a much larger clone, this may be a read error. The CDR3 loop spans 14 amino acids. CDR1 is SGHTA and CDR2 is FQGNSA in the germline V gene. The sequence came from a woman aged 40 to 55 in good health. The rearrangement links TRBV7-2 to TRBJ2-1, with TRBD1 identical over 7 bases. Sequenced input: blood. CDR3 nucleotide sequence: TGTGCCAGCAGCTTTAGACAGGGATCTAATGAGCGGTTCTTC. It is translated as CASSFRQGSNERFF.